Shown below are 19 T cell receptor beta chains from a single sample sequenced in a study of PD-1 blockade in classical Hodgkin lymphoma. Brentuximab vedotin exposure varied among the patients, all of whom had relapsed after autologous stem cell transplantation. Generated by immunoSEQ multiplex PCR, the TCRdb table keeps only in-frame clones and is missing some. The sample comprises 20,000 to 25,000 clones, over 65% of which are singletons, and roughly 40% rests with the top ten. The sample in question was peripheral blood mononuclear cells (PBMCs), obtained before the second cycle of nivolumab. The origin of the receptors is a human donor with classical Hodgkin lymphoma.

The genes are TRBV27 and TRBJ2-1; 7 positions match TRBD2. V lost 5 bases to trimming and J lost 1 base; unmatched junction nucleotides: 8. This CDR3 comprises 16 residues. From germline, CDR1 is MNHEY and CDR2 SMNVEV (reference sequence). CDR3 amino acids: CASSGGVWGSYNEQFF. CDR3 DNA sequence: TGTGCCAGCAGTGGGGGGGTCTGGGGGTCCTACAATGAGCAGTTCTTC.

Notes on this clone: Other DNA sequences in the same sample also yield this CDR3. The chain is built from TRBV5-1 and TRBJ2-2; 7 bases are a match to TRBD1. The CDR3 is 14 amino acids. CDR1 and CDR2 (germline): SGHRS, YFSETQ. Germline trimming cut 2 bases from V and 6 bases from J; bases unmatched to any gene: 4. This CDR3 reads CASSFDRVSGELFF. The CDR3 DNA reads TGCGCCAGCAGCTTCGACAGGGTATCCGGGGAGCTGTTTTTT.

The V call is TRBV14, the J call TRBJ1-3; D not resolved. V shed 4 bases and J shed 12 bases, with 16 bases lying between them. The CDR3 loop spans 13 amino acids. From germline, CDR1 is SGHDN and CDR2 FVKESK. The CDR3 protein is CASSLNMRVGIYF. The DNA of the CDR3 is TGTGCCAGCAGCCTGAACATGCGGGTCGGCATATATTTT. Based on the CDR3 plus reference TRBV14 and TRBJ1-3, the full variable domain is EAGVTQFPSHSVIEKGQTVTLRCDPISGHDNLYWYRRVMGKEIKFLLHFVKESKQDESGMPNNRFLAERTGGTYSTLKVQPAELEDSGVYFCASSLNMRVGIYFGEGSWLTVV.

This clone was observed a handful of times. The genes are TRBV2 and TRBJ2-7, with no clear D. The CDR3 is 14 amino acids. Trimming removed 4 bases from V and 5 bases from J, with 15 bases in between. Germline V gene sequence: CDR1 SNHLY, CDR2 FYNNEI. The CDR3 DNA reads as TGTGCCAGCAGTGCCGAGTCAATAGTAGACGAGCAGTACTTC. It translates to CASSAESIVDEQYF.

The CDR3 coding sequence is TGTGCCAGCGGTGGCGGGGTCAACTATGGCTACACCTTC. Translating gives CASGGGVNYGYTF. The chain has TRBV6-6 and TRBJ1-2; D unclear. Germline V CDR1 and CDR2: MNHNY, SVGAGI (reference sequence). The CDR3 covers 13 residues. Trimming took 8 bases from V and 2 from J, leaving 12 bases between them.

The chain uses TRBV4-3 and TRBJ2-3, with D unresolved. The CDR3 has 12 residues. The germline V gene has CDR1 LGHNA and CDR2 YSLEER. V shed 0 bases and J shed 9 bases, with 7 bases lying between them. In DNA, the CDR3 is TGCGCCAGCAGCCAAGATCGGCGGACGCAGTATTTT. Translation gives CASSQDRRTQYF.

This clone turned up a few times. The V call is TRBV10-2, the J call TRBJ2-3; 10 bases are a match to TRBD2. J lost 5 bases, V lost 8 bases, and 7 bases had no gene match. Germline V gene lookup returns CDR1 WSHSY and CDR2 SAAADI. This CDR3 spans 14 amino acids. The CDR3 DNA is TGCGCCAGCGGGAAGCGGGGGGGCCAAGATACGCAGTATTTT. It specifies CASGKRGGQDTQYF.

The chain joins TRBV30 to TRBJ2-1; 10 nucleotides match TRBD2. Germline CDR1 GTSNPN, CDR2 SVGIG (reference sequence). This CDR3 spans 14 amino acids. V lost 3 bases and J lost 1; bases outside the gene matches: 0. The CDR3 sequence: CAWRLAGSYNEQFF. The CDR3 nucleotides read TGTGCCTGGAGACTAGCGGGATCCTACAATGAGCAGTTCTTC.

Note on this clone: Additional DNA sequences in this sample encode the identical CDR3. The CDR3, as DNA: TGTGCCAGCATACTGGGAGGGGGCAATCAGCCCCAGCATTTT. Translation: CASILGGGNQPQHF. The chain links TRBV28 to TRBJ1-5; possible D gene TRBD1, 5 bases. V dropped 7 bases and J dropped 2 bases, with 12 bases sitting between them. Germline CDR1 reads MDHEN; CDR2 reads SYDVKM. This CDR3 comprises 14 residues.

The chain is built from TRBV30 and TRBJ2-4, with D maybe TRBD1 (6 bases). Germline V CDR1 and CDR2: GTSNPN, SVGIG (reference sequence). This CDR3 region has 12 residues. With 7 bases removed from V and 7 bases from J, the gap between germline ends came to 14 bases. CDR3 in amino acids: CASRQDSNIQYF. CDR3 sequence (DNA): TGTGCCTCACGACAGGATAGCAACATTCAGTACTTC.

The V call is TRBV6-1, the J call TRBJ2-1; TRBD2 matches 7 bases. The CDR3 contains 14 residues. The V gene's germline CDR1 is MNHNS and CDR2 SASEGT. Trimming removed 7 bases from V and 9 bases from J; junction bases left unmatched: 12. The CDR3 nucleotides read TGTGCCAGCACCAAGACTAGCCTCAGAGCTGAGCAGTTCTTC. Its translation is CASTKTSLRAEQFF.

The V gene is TRBV29-1, the J gene TRBJ2-7, with TRBD1 matching 7 bases. The germline V gene encodes CDR1 SQVTM and CDR2 ANQGSEA. This CDR3 has 12 residues. Trimming took 6 bases from V and 5 from J; bases not matched to a gene: 7. The CDR3, as DNA: TGCAGCGTGAAGACAGGGAGAAACGAGCAGTACTTC. This gives the protein CSVKTGRNEQYF.

The V gene is TRBV7-3, the J gene TRBJ2-5, with D possibly TRBD2 on 5 matching bases. The CDR3 covers 15 residues. Trimming removed 0 bases from V and 4 bases from J, with 12 bases in between. Germline assignment: CDR1 SGHTA and CDR2 FQGTGA. CDR3 DNA: TGTGCCAGCAGCTTAACACCGGGGTGGGGAGAGACCCAGTACTTC. Its protein product is CASSLTPGWGETQYF. The complete variable domain, with remaining parts taken from reference TRBV7-3 and TRBJ2-5, reads GAGVSQTPSNKVTEKGKYVELRCDPISGHTALYWYRQSLGQGPEFLIYFQGTGAADDSGLPNDRFFAVRPEGSVSTLKIQRTERGDSAVYLCASSLTPGWGETQYFGPGTRLLVL.

The V and J genes are TRBV7-2 and TRBJ1-2, with 7 positions matching TRBD1. V was clipped by 5 bases and J by 4 bases; unmatched bases: 10. The germline V gene encodes CDR1 SGHTA and CDR2 FQGNSA. The CDR3 runs 15 residues. CDR3 sequence reads: CASSAEDRASYGYTF. The CDR3 DNA follows: TGTGCCAGCAGCGCCGAAGACAGGGCATCCTATGGCTACACCTTC.

The J gene is TRBJ2-3, the V gene TRBV5-1, with 9 bases matching TRBD2. V shed 3 bases, J shed 2 bases, and the junction held 7 bases outside the gene matches. CDR1 SGHRS and CDR2 YFSETQ come from the germline V gene. This CDR3 has 16 residues. The CDR3 region has the DNA TGCGCCAGCAGCTCGCAGACTAGCGGAAACACAGATACGCAGTATTTT. Translated, it gives CASSSQTSGNTDTQYF.

This clone was seen a handful of times. The V gene is TRBV30, the J gene TRBJ1-1; D ambiguous. The CDR3 length is 13 residues. CDR1 is GTSNPN, CDR2 SVGIG, per germline (reference sequence). V lost 1 base, J lost 3 bases, and 9 bases lay in between. CDR3 nucleotide sequence: TGTGCCTGGAGTGAGGAGGAAGACACTGAAGCTTTCTTT. As protein: CAWSEEEDTEAFF.

The V gene is TRBV6-1, the J gene TRBJ2-1; 8 nucleotides line up with TRBD2. Germline CDR1 and CDR2: MNHNS and SASEGT. The CDR3 spans 15 residues. Losses at the gene ends were 2 bases for V and 5 bases for J; bases not matched to a gene: 5. CDR3 coding DNA: TGTGCCAGCAGTGAACGGGCGGGAGGCCACAATGAGCAGTTCTTC. Its translation is CASSERAGGHNEQFF.

The CDR3 region has the DNA TGCGCCAGCAGCGGGAGACTAGCGGGGGGCAATGAGCAGTTCTTC. Translated: CASSGRLAGGNEQFF. The chain has TRBV5-1 and TRBJ2-1, with 13 bases identical to TRBD2. With V trimmed by 4 bases and J by 6 bases, 4 bases remained unmatched. The CDR3 runs 15 residues. The germline gives CDR1 SGHRS, CDR2 YFSETQ.

Details on this clone: Other DNA sequences from this sample encode an identical CDR3 as well. The chain recombines TRBV27 with TRBJ2-1, with D tentatively TRBD1 or TRBD2 (5 bases each). Trimming took 8 bases from V and 5 from J, leaving 25 bases between them. The CDR3 is 17 residues long. Germline-derived CDR1 and CDR2 are MNHEY and SMNVEV (reference sequence). The CDR3 reads CASLPSKSWRGDNEQFF. CDR3 nucleotides: TGTGCCAGCCTTCCCTCCAAAAGCTGGAGAGGGGACAATGAGCAGTTCTTC.